This TCR beta chain was profiled in a study of T-cell memory formation after mild COVID-19. For the study at large: Clustering of TCRs was largely donor specific. Study-wide findings and caveats: The study detected some responding clones in pre-infection memory, suggesting cross-reactive memory joined.

TCRdb analysed the 5' RACE reads with MiXCR anew, one entry per CDR3 protein. Altogether under 350,000 distinct CDR3 sequences are present, around 15% being singletons, with the ten largest covering approximately 25%. Germline lookup yields CDR1 SGHTA and CDR2 FQGNSA. This CDR3 is 16 amino acids long. With 1 base removed from V and 8 bases from J, the gap between germline ends came to 17 bases. The sample holds many counts of this clonotype. As yet, its antigen is unknown. The J gene is TRBJ1-4, the V gene TRBV7-2; D ambiguous. The sequenced material came from PBMCs or a T cell subset sorted from them (not recorded which). The origin of this receptor is a young man who had mild COVID-19 (a few samples of this study predate the infection). Cell type and time point are not known. The CDR3 loop is CASSLVFVSSGEKLFF. DNA of the CDR3: TGTGCCAGCAGCTTAGTTTTTGTATCTTCCGGGGAAAAACTGTTTTTT.